Below, 18 T cell receptor beta chains from the same sample are listed, as sequenced in a study of blood T cell repertoires in COVID-19. Libraries were prepared by immunoSEQ multiplex PCR; TCRdb keeps only in-frame clonotypes and omits some of them. The table includes 130,000 to 150,000 clones, approximately 86% detected once. Input material: peripheral blood. These receptor sequences come from a woman in her forties with active or convalescent COVID-19.

The chain has TRBV6-6 and TRBJ2-1; 7 nucleotides align to TRBD2. This CDR3 is 14 amino acids long. Per the germline V gene, CDR1 is MNHNY and CDR2 is SVGAGI (reference sequence). J lost 9 bases, V lost 2 bases, and 7 bases had no gene match. The CDR3 DNA reads as TGTGCCAGCAGTTACGGCAGCAGGGAGGGTGAGCAGTTCTTC. Translated, it gives CASSYGSREGEQFF.

The chain employs TRBV19 and TRBJ1-1; D gene ambiguous. The length of the CDR3 is 11 residues. Trimming cost V 0 bases and J 10 bases, with 6 bases left between them. Germline V lookup: CDR1 LNHDA, CDR2 SQIVND (reference sequence). CDR3 amino acids: CASSIEAVAFF. In DNA, the CDR3 is TGTGCCAGTAGTATAGAAGCGGTAGCTTTCTTT.

This chain links TRBV19 with TRBJ2-2, with 7 bases identical to TRBD2. This CDR3 is 19 amino acids long. The germline CDR1 and CDR2 sequences are LNHDA and SQIVND (reference sequence). The junction had 16 bases not matched to a gene; V was cut back by 0 bases and J by 6 bases. The CDR3 sequence is CASSIDPRGLLAGAGELFF. The DNA for the CDR3 is TGTGCCAGTAGTATAGATCCTAGGGGACTACTGGCGGGGGCCGGGGAGCTGTTTTTT.

This clone was recorded only once. V usage is TRBV30 and J usage is TRBJ1-1, with TRBD1 as a possible D gene (5 bases). Germline loops: CDR1 GTSNPN, CDR2 SVGIG (reference sequence). Trimming shortened V by 0 bases and J by 6 bases, and 17 bases separated the two germline ends. CDR3 length equals 15 residues. CDR3 amino acids: CAWSVLGPNGPEAFF. Here the CDR3 DNA reads TGTGCCTGGAGTGTGTTGGGGCCCAACGGGCCTGAAGCTTTCTTT. Based on the CDR3 plus reference TRBV30 and TRBJ1-1, the full variable domain is SQTIHQWPATLVQPVGSPLSLECTVEGTSNPNLYWYRQAAGRGLQLLFYSVGIGQISSEVPQNLSASRPQDRQFILSSKKLLLSDSGFYLCAWSVLGPNGPEAFFGQGTRLTVV.

The rearrangement links TRBV10-3 to TRBJ2-7; TRBD1 agrees at 7 bases. Germline V lookup: CDR1 ENHRY, CDR2 SYGVKD. J gave up 3 bases and V 2 bases, and 7 bases lay outside the gene matches. CDR3 length: 15 residues. The CDR3 DNA sequence: TGTGCCATCAGTGAGACGTCAGGGGGTTACTACGAGCAGTACTTC. Its translation is CAISETSGGYYEQYF.

The J gene is TRBJ1-3, the V gene TRBV18; D may be TRBD1 (5 bases). V lost 5 bases and J 0 bases, leaving 11 bases between the germline ends. CDR3 length equals 15 residues. The germline V gene has CDR1 KGHSH and CDR2 LQKENI. Written as DNA, the CDR3 is TGTGCCAGCTCATACCAAGGGGTCTCTGGAAACACCATATATTTT. This gives the protein CASSYQGVSGNTIYF.

The chain employs TRBV5-1 and TRBJ2-7, with D tentatively TRBD2 (6 bases). The germline V gene encodes CDR1 SGHRS and CDR2 YFSETQ. This CDR3 has 13 residues. The germline V and J ends were trimmed by 3 bases and 7 bases, with 14 bases remaining between them. In DNA, the CDR3 is TGCGCCAGCAGCTCGGAGGGATTACGTGAGCAGTACTTC. This sequence encodes CASSSEGLREQYF.

This chain links TRBV6-5 with TRBJ2-3; TRBD1 might be the D (5 bases). The V gene's germline CDR1 is MNHEY and CDR2 SVGAGI. This CDR3 contains 15 residues. V was shortened by 2 bases and J by 4 bases, with 13 bases between the two germline ends. CDR3 sequence (DNA): TGTGCCAGCAGTTACAGGGGATCAAGTTCAGATACGCAGTATTTT. This encodes CASSYRGSSSDTQYF.

The V call is TRBV5-1, the J call TRBJ1-1; 7 bases agree with TRBD1. This CDR3 contains 16 residues. Germline CDR1 SGHRS, CDR2 YFSETQ. J was trimmed by 3 bases and V by 5 bases; bases with no gene match: 13. CDR3 loop: CASSSEGAGHYTEAFF. CDR3 coding DNA: TGCGCCAGCAGTTCGGAGGGGGCAGGGCATTACACTGAAGCTTTCTTT.

V is TRBV19 and J is TRBJ2-3; TRBD1 aligns across 7 bases. This CDR3 has 12 residues. Germline V lookup: CDR1 LNHDA, CDR2 SQIVND (reference sequence). V lost 7 bases and J lost 12; bases outside the gene matches: 10. CDR3 in amino acids: CASTLGQGDQYF. DNA of the CDR3: TGTGCCAGTACCCTCGGGCAGGGGGACCAGTATTTT.

This rearrangement joins TRBV12-3 or TRBV12-4 to TRBJ1-4; 8 bases fit TRBD1. The ends lost 8 bases at V and 5 bases at J; junction bases unmatched: 4. CDR3 length: 13 residues. CDR3 coding DNA: TGTGCCAGCGTCGGACAGGGCAATGAAAAACTGTTTTTT. It specifies CASVGQGNEKLFF.

This clone was detected once. This sample also contains other DNA sequences that code for the same CDR3. The chain combines TRBV7-2 with TRBJ1-1, with D unclear. Germline CDR1 and CDR2: SGHTA and FQGNSA. Trimming took off 1 base at V and 0 bases at J, with 6 bases between the two ends. The CDR3 totals 14 residues. The CDR3 protein is CASSLDRVNTEAFF. The CDR3 coding sequence is TGTGCCAGCAGCTTAGACCGGGTGAACACTGAAGCTTTCTTT.

The J gene is TRBJ1-2, the V gene TRBV6-6, with 8 positions matching TRBD1. This CDR3 contains 14 residues. Germline V lookup: CDR1 MNHNY, CDR2 SVGAGI (reference sequence). Losses at the gene ends were 10 bases for V and 3 bases for J; bases not matched to a gene: 10. The CDR3 spells CATRATGAHYGYTF. Written as DNA, the CDR3 is TGTGCCACCAGAGCGACAGGGGCCCACTATGGCTACACCTTC.

The chain recombines TRBV5-6 with TRBJ1-2; the D gene is possibly TRBD1 (5 bases). Trimming took 3 bases from V and 2 from J, leaving 8 bases between them. Germline lookup yields CDR1 SGHDT and CDR2 YYEEEE. The CDR3 sequence is 13 residues long. CDR3: CASSSTVNYGYTF. Written as DNA, the CDR3 is TGTGCCAGCAGCTCGACAGTGAACTATGGCTACACCTTC.

CDR3 sequence: CASSQIGPGQGAAFEKLFF. In DNA, the CDR3 is TGTGCCAGCAGCCAAATCGGGCCGGGACAGGGGGCCGCGTTCGAAAAACTGTTTTTT. This chain uses TRBV3-1 (or the pseudogene TRBV3-2) with TRBJ1-4; 12 nucleotides agree with TRBD1. With V trimmed by 2 bases and J by 8 bases, 15 bases remained unmatched. Germline V gene data show CDR1 as LGHDT and CDR2 as YNNKEL (reference sequence). The length of the CDR3 is 19 residues.

The sample holds many counts of this clone. J is TRBJ1-3 and V is TRBV9; possibly TRBD1 for D (6 bases). Germline lookup yields CDR1 SGDLS and CDR2 YYNGEE. CDR3 length equals 13 residues. V lost 5 bases to trimming and J lost 3 bases, with 9 bases between them. In nucleotides, the CDR3 is TGTGCCAGCAGTACAGGGTATGGAAACACCATATATTTT. Its translation: CASSTGYGNTIYF.

This clone was seen only a few times. V and J are TRBV7-9 and TRBJ1-1; D unresolved. Trimming shortened V by 5 bases and J by 4 bases, and 8 bases separated the two germline ends. The germline CDR1 and CDR2 sequences are SEHNR and FQNEAQ (reference sequence). The CDR3 length is 12 residues. CDR3 nucleotide sequence: TGTGCCAGCAGCAGAGCCGGCACTGAAGCTTTCTTT. It specifies CASSRAGTEAFF.

CDR3 region: CASSVASHDYGYTF. The CDR3 nucleotides read TGTGCCAGCAGCGTTGCGAGCCACGACTATGGCTACACCTTC. V is TRBV6-5 and J is TRBJ1-2; D is unresolved. This CDR3 contains 14 residues. The V gene lost 6 bases and the J gene lost 3 bases, with 14 bases spanning the gap. Germline V gives CDR1 MNHEY, CDR2 SVGAGI.